The source of this T cell receptor beta chain is a study of CD8+CD57+ T cells in acquired aplastic anemia (dated by TCRdb to between 2018 and 2020). Study-wide context: DNA extracted from sorted CD4+ and CD8+ cells had a mean of roughly 3.4 ug, with a range of about 0.18 to 27.4 ug. On the study overall, not on this receptor specifically: Approximately 31 CD8+ CDR3 sequences were found in both patients and controls but appeared to be highly expressed in patients and within the immunodominant clones of the patients. Between patients and healthy controls, no significant difference in CD8+ Simpson's diversity was found (P=0.060).

Genomic DNA served as template for TCR beta VDJ combination and CDR3 sequence profiling. An Illumina HiSeq 2000 was the platform used for TCR repertoire sequencing. In the authors' own workflow: Repertoires were assessed using TRBV/TRBJ rearrangement plots, CDR3 size and DJ length profiles, and Simpson's diversity index. The immunodominant clone was defined as the most abundant DNA sequence in deep sequencing data. CDR3 amino acid sequences were screened for sharing across subjects and were compared with published repertoires and the VDJdb database. Using fastp at Q25 and MiXCR, TCRdb reprocessed the public reads and kept productive beta chains. Rows are combined by CDR3 protein, so each entry shows the most common genes and DNA. These V and J calls rely on TCRdb rather than the paper's analysis. The sample has roughly 180,000 distinct CDR3 sequences on record, 64% of them singletons. The ten largest clonotypes hold about 45% of the sample.

The germline V and J ends show losses of 3 bases and 3 bases respectively, and no gene match explains 2 bases of the junction. The germline V gene provides CDR1 SGDLS and CDR2 YYNGEE. Its CDR3 holds 13 amino acids, cysteine through phenylalanine. The read is trimmed to its CDR3 DNA, 39 bases read in frame from base 1. As to this clonotype: Its antigen remains unidentified. Qualities for individual bases were not recorded, and no much larger clone is one base off.

In the study, sorted CD4+ and CD8+ blood T cells from patients with severe aplastic anemia and from healthy subjects underwent deep sequencing of TCR repertoires. Ficoll-Paque density gradient centrifugation was used to isolate peripheral blood mononuclear cells. Before DNA extraction, CD4+ and CD8+ T cells were sorted with FACS or magnetic beads. The specimen was sorted CD4+, CD8+, or CD8+CD57+ T cells (not recorded which) from PBMCs. The chain is assembled from TRBV9 and TRBJ2-7; the central 8 bases match TRBD2. This receptor was identified in a human donor with severe aplastic anemia or a healthy control (not recorded which). The CDR3 has the sequence CASSDGTSYEQYF. The sequence in DNA is TGTGCCAGCAGCGACGGGACTAGCTACGAGCAGTACTTC.